Shown below are 14 T cell receptor beta chains from a single sample sequenced in a study of blood T cell repertoires in COVID-19. Data came from immunoSEQ multiplex PCR; TCRdb stores just in-frame clones and leaves some out. The table includes 85,000 to 100,000 clones, under 85% detected once. Sequences were obtained from peripheral blood. The receptors were sampled from a human donor in a cohort sampled during active COVID-19.

V gene TRBV9 combines with J gene TRBJ1-2, with a weak D call TRBD1 (6 bases). The CDR3 length is 13 residues. Germline lookup yields CDR1 SGDLS and CDR2 YYNGEE. Trimming took off 3 bases at V and 0 bases at J, with 6 bases between the two ends. In DNA, the CDR3 is TGTGCCAGCAGCGGGACAGCTAACTATGGCTACACCTTC. The encoded protein is CASSGTANYGYTF.

The chain couples TRBV6-5 to TRBJ1-1, with D tentatively TRBD1 (5 bases). V was trimmed by 0 bases and J by 4 bases, leaving 9 bases between them. From germline, CDR1 is MNHEY and CDR2 SVGAGI. The CDR3 has 14 amino acids. The CDR3 here is CASSYSRVRTEAFF. The CDR3 DNA reads as TGTGCCAGCAGTTACTCCAGGGTACGCACTGAAGCTTTCTTT.

This clone appeared a few times. V and J are TRBV12-3 or TRBV12-4 and TRBJ2-5, with D unclear. V gave up 5 bases and J gave up 7 bases, with 14 bases separating them. This CDR3 has 13 amino acids. CDR3 region: CASSNRLPGTQYF. The CDR3 DNA reads as TGTGCCAGCAGTAATCGTCTACCGGGGACCCAGTACTTC.

The rearrangement uses TRBV6-5 and TRBJ2-7, with D possibly TRBD1 on 5 matching bases. The CDR3 consists of 13 residues. The ends were cut back, 8 bases at V and 4 bases at J, with 15 bases in the middle. CDR1 is MNHEY and CDR2 is SVGAGI in the germline V gene. The CDR3: CASATATDYEQYF. The CDR3, as DNA: TGTGCCAGCGCGACAGCTACTGATTACGAGCAGTACTTC.

This clone appeared a single time. The chain is built from TRBV6-4 and TRBJ2-3; 8 positions match TRBD2. The J segment lost 5 bases and the V segment lost 2 bases, leaving 6 bases of the junction unmatched. The CDR3 loop spans 15 amino acids. Germline V CDR1 and CDR2: MRHNA, SNTAGT. CDR3 protein: CASSDGRGGIDTQYF. In nucleotides, the CDR3 is TGTGCCAGCAGTGACGGTCGGGGGGGGATAGATACGCAGTATTTT.

The chain combines TRBV5-1 with TRBJ2-5, with 7 nucleotides matching TRBD1. V dropped 3 bases and J dropped 5; count of bases not matched to a gene: 4. The CDR3 length is 13 residues. From germline, CDR1 is SGHRS and CDR2 YFSETQ. CDR3 residues: CASSSQGVETQYF. CDR3 DNA sequence: TGCGCCAGCAGCTCCCAGGGGGTGGAGACCCAGTACTTC.

This clone showed up just once. The same CDR3 is also encoded by other DNA sequences in this sample. This sequence joins TRBV18 and TRBJ2-7, with 9 nucleotides matching TRBD1. V trimming: 3 bases; J trimming: 6 bases; junction bases outside the gene matches: 6. Germline loops: CDR1 KGHSH, CDR2 LQKENI. The CDR3 loop spans 14 amino acids. The chain's CDR3 is CASSPSGQGREQYF. The CDR3, as DNA: TGTGCCAGCTCACCTTCGGGACAGGGCCGCGAGCAGTACTTC. The variable domain in full, with the rest retrieved from reference TRBV18 and TRBJ2-7, is NAGVMQNPRHLVRRRGQEARLRCSPMKGHSHVYWYRQLPEEGLKFMVYLQKENIIDESGMPKERFSAEFPKEGPSILRIQQVVRGDSAAYFCASSPSGQGREQYFGPGTRLTVT.

The V and J genes are TRBV5-1 and TRBJ1-2, with D tentatively TRBD1 (6 bases). V shed 7 bases and J shed 4 bases, with 14 bases lying between them. Germline V gene lookup returns CDR1 SGHRS and CDR2 YFSETQ. This CDR3 region has 13 residues. CDR3 nucleotide sequence: TGCGCCAGCGCACCGGACAGCTCCTATGGCTACACCTTC. Encoded protein: CASAPDSSYGYTF. The variable domain in full, completed from reference TRBV5-1 and TRBJ1-2, reads KAGVTQTPRYLIKTRGQQVTLSCSPISGHRSVSWYQQTPGQGLQFLFEYFSETQRNKGNFPGRFSGRQFSNSRSEMNVSTLELGDSALYLCASAPDSSYGYTFGSGTRLTVV.

This clone was counted a few times. J is TRBJ1-1 and V is TRBV7-6; 7 nucleotides line up with TRBD1. CDR1 and CDR2 from the germline V gene are SGHVS and FNYEAQ. V lost 6 bases to trimming and J lost 1 base; unmatched junction nucleotides: 2. The CDR3 is made up of 13 amino acids. CDR3 sequence (DNA): TGTGCCAGCAGAAGACAGGGGAACACTGAAGCTTTCTTT. Its translation: CASRRQGNTEAFF.

The chain joins TRBV6-5 to TRBJ1-1, with 11 bases matching TRBD1. J gave up 0 bases and V 7 bases, and 4 bases lay outside the gene matches. This CDR3 is 15 amino acids long. Germline CDR1 MNHEY, CDR2 SVGAGI. CDR3 in DNA: TGTGCCAGCACTACGGACAGGGGGCTGAACACTGAAGCTTTCTTT. It specifies CASTTDRGLNTEAFF.

The chain uses TRBV12-5 and TRBJ2-7, with 9 nucleotides matching TRBD2. This CDR3 is built from 16 residues. Trimming took 4 bases from V and 7 from J; bases not matched to a gene: 14. CDR1 LGHNT and CDR2 FRNRAP come from the germline V gene. CDR3 nucleotide sequence: TGTGCTAGTGGTTCCGGTGAGTTTGGACTAGCGAGGGAGCAGTACTTC. It codes for CASGSGEFGLAREQYF.

The genes are TRBV5-5 and TRBJ1-5, with D hard to call. This CDR3 region has 16 residues. Trimming cost V 0 bases and J 4 bases, with 14 bases left between them. Germline values: CDR1 SGHKS, CDR2 YYEKEE (reference sequence). CDR3 sequence reads: CASSLGGLGSNQPQHF. CDR3 in DNA: TGTGCCAGCAGCTTGGGCGGGCTGGGAAGTAATCAGCCCCAGCATTTT.

This rearrangement joins TRBV11-1 to TRBJ2-1, with D perhaps matching TRBD2 (6 bases). CDR3 length equals 16 residues. CDR1 and CDR2 from the germline V gene are SGHAT and FQDESV (reference sequence). The germline V and J ends were trimmed by 0 bases and 1 base, with 10 bases remaining between them. CDR3 in amino acids: CASSLARGGSYNEQFF. For the CDR3, the DNA is TGTGCCAGCAGCTTAGCGAGAGGAGGGTCCTACAATGAGCAGTTCTTC.

This clone has only a few counts. The chain couples TRBV6-2 or TRBV6-3 to TRBJ1-1; a possible D gene is TRBD1 (6 bases). This CDR3 spans 14 amino acids. Germline V gives CDR1 MNHEY, CDR2 SVGEGT. V lost 3 bases and J 5 bases, leaving 13 bases between the germline ends. CDR3 loop: CASSYTRGRTEAFF. The CDR3 bases are TGTGCCAGCAGTTATACCAGGGGTAGGACTGAAGCTTTCTTT.